The source of this TCR beta chain is a study of blood T cell repertoires in COVID-19. Germline V gene sequence: CDR1 KGHDR, CDR2 SFDVKD. After removal of 4 bases from V and 3 bases from J, the junction contained 3 bases not matched to a gene. The CDR3 contains 15 residues. Profiling relied on immunoSEQ multiplex PCR, and the TCRdb table lists in-frame clones only, not all of them. The data contain about 73,000 clones, approximately 88% of them singletons. The chain couples TRBV24-1 to TRBJ2-3, with TRBD1 identical over 10 bases. This sequence originates from a man older than 75 with active or convalescent COVID-19. Sample: peripheral blood. The CDR3 nucleotides are TGTGCCACCAGTGAAAGGACAGGGGGAACAGATACGCAGTATTTT. The encoded protein is CATSERTGGTDTQYF.